This TCR beta chain stems from a study of OX40 agonist ivuxolimab in advanced cancers. Whole-study context: Every 2 weeks, ivuxolimab was infused into the patients intravenously at between 0.01 and 10 mg/kg.

The CDR3 runs to 14 residues. The V gene lost 6 bases and the J gene lost 5 bases, with 17 bases spanning the gap. Germline CDR1 and CDR2: SGHDN and FVKESK. Libraries were prepared by immunoSEQ multiplex PCR; TCRdb keeps only in-frame clonotypes and omits some of them. Of tens of thousands of clones in the sample, more than 75% were seen once. No patient had autoimmune disease or received systemic immunosuppression. The chain combines TRBV14 with TRBJ2-7; no reliable D call. The origin of this receptor is an adult with an advanced solid tumor such as melanoma, head and neck, liver or kidney cancer. The material sequenced was CD4+ or CD8+ T cells sorted from blood, taken in a trial of the OX40 agonist ivuxolimab. CDR3: CASSNSPERHEQYF. For the CDR3, the DNA is TGTGCCAGCAGTAACTCACCCGAGAGACACGAGCAGTACTTC.